This T cell receptor beta chain was recorded in a study of Ad26.COV2.S vaccination and SARS-CoV-2 variants. Study background: Ad26.COV2.S given intramuscularly, once or twice 56 days apart.

This sample's treatment: some 20 received Ad26.COV2.S at low or high dose, single or two shots; roughly five received placebo; per-sample allocation not given. Samples were taken on day 63 after the first vaccine or placebo injection. A Boston donor was an adult aged 18-55 years. A remark on this clone: Its antigen is unidentified.

TCRdb keeps only in-frame clones here, not all; method: immunoSEQ multiplex PCR. The data contain about 320,000 clones, about 82% of them seen just once; the ten biggest clones take up 1.9%. Germline-derived CDR1 and CDR2 are LGHDT and YNNKEL (reference sequence). This CDR3 contains 15 residues. V lost 4 bases and J lost 5, with 17 bases in between. General study findings and limits: Reported findings describe substantial breadth in spike-specific CD8+ and CD4+ T cell responses following vaccination.

The sequence came from a person between 18 and 65 years old who received the Ad26.COV2.S COVID-19 vaccine or a placebo. V gene TRBV3-1 (or the pseudogene TRBV3-2) combines with J gene TRBJ1-2; D call uncertain. Material: peripheral blood, obtained in a trial of Ad26.COV2.S vaccine versus placebo. CDR3 amino acids: CASSPEGISVYGYTF. The DNA for the CDR3 is TGTGCCAGCAGCCCCGAGGGCATTTCTGTGTATGGCTACACCTTC.